These 24 T cell receptor beta chains were all obtained from the same sample, sequenced in a study of control samples from healthy donors and cancer patients. Produced via immunoSEQ multiplex PCR; TCRdb's table is partial and in-frame only. Of 60,000 to 75,000 clones detected, approximately 80% appear once; the ten largest clones hold 25% to 35%. Sequences were obtained from blood. All receptors derive from a man aged 45 to 65 in good health.

The gene calls are TRBV6-4 and TRBJ2-3, with D unclear. Germline lookup yields CDR1 MRHNA and CDR2 SNTAGT. The length of the CDR3 is 14 residues. The V end lost 3 bases, the J end lost 2 bases, and 9 bases lay between the germline ends. DNA for the CDR3: TGTGCCAGCAGTGAAGGACCGTCCACAGATACGCAGTATTTT. Protein product: CASSEGPSTDTQYF.

The chain recombines TRBV4-3 with TRBJ2-1; no clear D gene. Trimming took off 4 bases at V and 3 bases at J, with 10 bases between the two ends. The germline CDR1 and CDR2 sequences are LGHNA and YSLEER. This CDR3 spans 14 amino acids. For the CDR3, the DNA is TGCGCCAGCAGCCTCGAGACAAACTACAATGAGCAGTTCTTC. Its protein product is CASSLETNYNEQFF.

The V call is TRBV10-3, the J call TRBJ1-1; D is perhaps TRBD1 (6 bases). With 4 bases removed from V and 1 base from J, the gap between germline ends came to 13 bases. Germline loops: CDR1 ENHRY, CDR2 SYGVKD. CDR3 length: 15 amino acids. The CDR3 reads CAISAPGQRNTEAFF. The CDR3 region has the DNA TGTGCCATCAGTGCCCCAGGACAGAGGAACACTGAAGCTTTCTTT.

Points on this clone: One junction end does not reproduce the germline sequence, and a read error may be involved. The rearrangement links TRBV7-2 to TRBJ2-1; either TRBD1 or TRBD2 may supply D (5 bases each). From germline, CDR1 is SGHTA and CDR2 FQGNSA. This CDR3 spans 12 amino acids. The CDR3 DNA reads TGTGCCAGCAGCCTAGCTCAGGGTGAGCAGTTCTTC. This translates into CASSLAQGEQFF.

The V and J genes are TRBV2 and TRBJ2-3; the D gene could be TRBD1 or TRBD2 (7 bases each). The CDR3 totals 13 residues. Germline assignment: CDR1 SNHLY and CDR2 FYNNEI. Deletions cut 10 bases from V and 2 bases from J, with 13 bases between. For the CDR3, the DNA is TGTGCCAACCAGGGGGGGTCCACAGATACGCAGTATTTT. Protein: CANQGGSTDTQYF.

This clone turned up a few times. The chain combines TRBV5-5 with TRBJ1-5; maybe TRBD1 (5 bases). V lost 2 bases, J lost 7 bases, and 19 bases lay in between. Per the germline V gene, CDR1 is SGHKS and CDR2 is YYEKEE (reference sequence). CDR3 length: 16 residues. The CDR3 DNA follows: TGTGCCAGCAGCTTAAGAGGGGCTTCAAGTCTCCAGCCCCAGCATTTT. Amino acid sequence: CASSLRGASSLQPQHF. The full variable domain, in which reference TRBV5-5 and TRBJ1-5 provide the parts outside the CDR3, is DAGVTQSPTHLIKTRGQQVTLRCSPISGHKSVSWYQQVLGQGPQFIFQYYEKEERGRGNFPDRFSARQFPNYSSELNVNALLLGDSALYLCASSLRGASSLQPQHFGDGTRLSIL.

The V gene is TRBV11-3, the J gene TRBJ2-5, with unresolved D. Looked up from germline, CDR1 is SGHNT and CDR2 is YENEEA. The length of the CDR3 is 13 residues. V was pared by 5 bases and J by 2 bases, with 9 bases between. The CDR3 nucleotides read TGTGCCAGCAGCCCCTTGGGACAAGAGACCCAGTACTTC. Translated, it gives CASSPLGQETQYF.

The CDR3 reads CASSPARANVLTF. CDR3 nucleotides: TGTGCCAGCAGCCCAGCTAGGGCCAACGTCCTGACTTTC. The V call is TRBV3-1 (or the pseudogene TRBV3-2), the J call TRBJ2-6; D not certain. The CDR3 is 13 amino acids. Trimming took 4 bases from V and 5 from J, leaving 6 bases between them. Germline V gene lookup returns CDR1 LGHDT and CDR2 YNNKEL (reference sequence).

The V call is TRBV7-2, the J call TRBJ2-7; D remains ambiguous. CDR3 length: 14 amino acids. From germline, CDR1 is SGHTA and CDR2 FQGNSA. V was shortened by 1 base and J by 7 bases, with 14 bases between the two germline ends. CDR3 in amino acids: CASSLGPERSEQYF. The CDR3 DNA reads TGTGCCAGCAGCTTAGGTCCGGAGAGATCAGAGCAGTACTTC.

This chain connects TRBV7-9 to TRBJ2-1, with D hard to call. V shed 1 base and J shed 4 bases, with 5 bases lying between them. CDR1 and CDR2 from the germline V gene are SEHNR and FQNEAQ (reference sequence). CDR3 length: 13 amino acids. The CDR3: CASSLGRYNEQFF. The DNA for the CDR3 is TGTGCCAGCAGCTTAGGTAGATACAATGAGCAGTTCTTC.

V usage is TRBV19 and J usage is TRBJ1-2; 7 bases are a match to TRBD1. V lost 6 bases to trimming and J lost 11 bases; unmatched junction nucleotides: 15. The germline V gene has CDR1 LNHDA and CDR2 SQIVND (reference sequence). The CDR3 has 14 residues. The CDR3 DNA follows: TGTGCCAGTAGATTCGACAGGGCCACTTCGGAATACACCTTC. Translating it yields CASRFDRATSEYTF.

This clone appeared a single time. V is TRBV27 and J is TRBJ1-5, with D possibly being TRBD1 (5 bases). Trimming shortened V by 0 bases and J by 6 bases, and 9 bases separated the two germline ends. Germline V CDR1 and CDR2: MNHEY, SMNVEV (reference sequence). The length of the CDR3 is 14 residues. Here the CDR3 reads CASSLSRGGQPQHF. For the CDR3, the DNA is TGTGCCAGCAGTTTATCTCGGGGGGGTCAGCCCCAGCATTTT.

CDR3 DNA sequence: TGTGCCAGTAGTGAAGGAGTTTCACCCCTCCACTTT. It yields the protein CASSEGVSPLHF. The chain carries TRBV19 and TRBJ1-6; D uncertain. V was pared by 5 bases and J by 9 bases, with 8 bases between. There are 12 residues in the CDR3. CDR1 is LNHDA and CDR2 is SQIVND in the germline V gene (reference sequence).

This clone is a singleton in its sample. V usage is TRBV5-1 and J usage is TRBJ2-2; D is unclear. The ends were cut back, 3 bases at V and 0 bases at J, with 9 bases in the middle. This CDR3 spans 15 amino acids. Germline V lookup: CDR1 SGHRS, CDR2 YFSETQ. The CDR3 DNA reads as TGCGCCAGCAGCTCGGAGTTCGCGAACACCGGGGAGCTGTTTTTT. It encodes CASSSEFANTGELFF.

The chain has TRBV9 and TRBJ2-1; TRBD2 aligns across 8 bases. V gave up 0 bases and J gave up 9 bases; unmatched junction bases: 14. CDR3 length equals 17 residues. CDR1 is SGDLS, CDR2 YYNGEE, per germline. The CDR3 is CASSVGSSPGGSGEQFF. As DNA, the CDR3 is TGTGCCAGCAGCGTAGGCTCTAGCCCGGGGGGGAGCGGTGAGCAGTTCTTC.

The DNA for the CDR3 is TGTGCCAGCAGCCCGATCCCTCAGGCAAACTATGGCTACACCTTC. Translating gives CASSPIPQANYGYTF. The chain uses TRBV7-3 and TRBJ1-2, with D uncertain. V shed 5 bases and J shed 2 bases, with 15 bases lying between them. Germline V lookup: CDR1 SGHTA, CDR2 FQGTGA. This CDR3 has 15 amino acids.

The chain links TRBV7-8 to TRBJ1-2; tentatively, D is TRBD1 (6 bases). The CDR3 loop spans 14 amino acids. Germline CDR1 and CDR2: SGHVS and FQNEAQ. Trimming removed 5 bases from V and 8 bases from J, with 18 bases in between. This CDR3 is CASSPLRGGRGYTF. Here the CDR3 DNA reads TGTGCCAGCAGCCCCCTCAGGGGAGGTCGGGGCTACACCTTC.

The V and J genes are TRBV27 and TRBJ2-7, with a weak D call TRBD2 (6 bases). The V gene's germline CDR1 is MNHEY and CDR2 SMNVEV (reference sequence). Trimming shortened V by 10 bases and J by 1 base, and 17 bases separated the two germline ends. The CDR3 loop spans 14 amino acids. The DNA of the CDR3 is TGTGCCACCTCCTTAACGGAGGGGTCCTACGAGCAGTACTTC. This gives the protein CATSLTEGSYEQYF.

V usage is TRBV19 and J usage is TRBJ1-4, with TRBD1 matching 7 bases. V shed 10 bases and J 5 bases; nucleotides not matched to a gene: 13. The CDR3 has 15 residues. CDR1 and CDR2 (germline): LNHDA, SQIVND (reference sequence). The CDR3 nucleotides are TGTGCCACAAAGGGGGCAGGGGAAAAAAATGAAAAACTGTTTTTT. Translation gives CATKGAGEKNEKLFF.

A few counts support this clone. This chain uses TRBV7-2 with TRBJ1-5; D not certain. In germline, CDR1 is SGHTA, CDR2 FQGNSA. V lost 2 bases and J lost 5, with 7 bases in between. This CDR3 has 13 amino acids. CDR3 sequence reads: CASSLIWDQPQHF. Here the CDR3 DNA reads TGTGCCAGCAGCTTAATTTGGGATCAGCCCCAGCATTTT.

This clone has more than one count but fewer than ten. The rearrangement links TRBV6-2 or TRBV6-3 to TRBJ2-7; D is possibly TRBD1 (6 bases). There are 17 residues in the CDR3. CDR1 is MNHEY, CDR2 SVGEGT, per germline. Trimming left V 0 bases short and J 0 bases short, with 15 bases between. CDR3 coding DNA: TGTGCCAGCAGTTACTCAGTTTATAGGACAGACTCCTACGAGCAGTACTTC. This sequence encodes CASSYSVYRTDSYEQYF.

The chain carries TRBV10-3 and TRBJ2-3; possible D gene TRBD1, 6 bases. The CDR3 totals 14 residues. The germline gives CDR1 ENHRY, CDR2 SYGVKD. Trimming stripped 7 bases from V and 2 bases from J, with 13 bases between. CDR3 amino acids: CAINGQTITDTQYF. CDR3 in DNA: TGTGCCATCAATGGACAGACAATCACAGATACGCAGTATTTT.

This sequence joins TRBV24-1 and TRBJ1-5; 7 nucleotides line up with TRBD1. This CDR3 is built from 14 residues. Germline CDR1 and CDR2: KGHDR and SFDVKD. Trimming removed 7 bases from V and 3 bases from J; junction bases left unmatched: 5. The CDR3 loop is CATSGRGFNQPQHF. Here the CDR3 DNA reads TGTGCCACCAGCGGCAGGGGGTTCAATCAGCCCCAGCATTTT.

CDR3 in DNA: TGTGCCAGTAGTCCGACCCTGGCAGGTTTGAGCTCTGGAAACACCATATATTTT. Translated: CASSPTLAGLSSGNTIYF. The chain carries TRBV19 and TRBJ1-3; D gene uncertain. The germline V gene encodes CDR1 LNHDA and CDR2 SQIVND (reference sequence). Trimming took off 5 bases at V and 0 bases at J, with 20 bases between the two ends. This CDR3 contains 18 residues.